What follows is one TCR beta chain and its context. Antigen: not known. It was healthy bone marrow donors who served as donors. Both 60 Vbeta primers and 13 Jbeta primers went into the PCR. TCRdb keeps only in-frame clones here, not all; method: immunoSEQ multiplex PCR. This table has about 140,000 clones, approximately 80% appearing once. This record belongs to a study of cytomegalovirus exposure and HLA in healthy donors. For the study at large: Approximately 200 million T cells yielded 117 million unique TCR beta sequences in earlier analysis. Whole-study findings and limits: The authors listed around 150 TCR beta chains as cytomegalovirus-associated.

This clonotype was obtained from a man aged 45-65 years in good health and CMV-seronegative. The sequenced sample was PBMCs.

Here the CDR3 DNA reads TGCGCCAGCAGCTTGGTTGGGAGCCTCTCTGGAAACACCATATATTTT. Translated, it gives CASSLVGSLSGNTIYF. V and J are TRBV5-1 and TRBJ1-3; D remains ambiguous. Germline assignment: CDR1 SGHRS and CDR2 YFSETQ. Trimming cost V 0 bases and J 0 bases, with 10 bases left between them. The CDR3 is made up of 16 amino acids.